Below are 18 T cell receptor beta chains sequenced from a single sample in a study of cytomegalovirus exposure and HLA in healthy donors. Primers included in the PCR were 60 Vbeta and 13 Jbeta primers. Assay used: immunoSEQ multiplex PCR; TCRdb lists only in-frame clones, some missing. The sample lists around 110,000 clones; 8.5% to 10% were seen once. The sequencing sample was made of PBMCs. These receptors were obtained from a man under 40 in good health and CMV-seronegative.

This clone has just a few counts. The chain couples TRBV19 to TRBJ2-7; perhaps TRBD2 as D (6 bases). Germline V gene sequence: CDR1 LNHDA, CDR2 SQIVND (reference sequence). The ends were cut back, 6 bases at V and 2 bases at J, with 14 bases in the middle. The CDR3 sequence is 14 residues long. The CDR3 region is CASSSAGGPYEQYF. Here the CDR3 DNA reads TGTGCCAGTAGCTCGGCCGGGGGTCCCTACGAGCAGTACTTC.

This clone was found many times. V and J are TRBV6-6 and TRBJ1-1, with D possibly TRBD1 on 6 matching bases. Germline V gene lookup returns CDR1 MNHNY and CDR2 SVGAGI (reference sequence). V gave up 6 bases and J gave up 6 bases, with 14 bases separating them. The CDR3 has 13 residues. CDR3 sequence reads: CASRTQGIAEAFF. Here the CDR3 DNA reads TGTGCCAGCAGGACACAGGGTATCGCTGAAGCTTTCTTT.

In this sample, this clone turned up a few times. V gene TRBV9 combines with J gene TRBJ2-1; possible D gene TRBD1, 5 bases. Germline V gene sequence: CDR1 SGDLS, CDR2 YYNGEE. This CDR3 is 15 amino acids long. Trimming stripped 3 bases from V and 5 bases from J, with 15 bases between. The CDR3 spells CASSALPGLNNEQFF. The CDR3 DNA sequence: TGTGCCAGCAGCGCCCTGCCAGGGTTGAACAATGAGCAGTTCTTC.

This clone was counted between two and nine times. The V call is TRBV7-9, the J call TRBJ2-5; no clear D. V was pared by 10 bases and J by 0 bases, with 9 bases between. In germline, CDR1 is SEHNR, CDR2 FQNEAQ (reference sequence). The CDR3 spans 12 residues. The CDR3 spells CATSRDQETQYF. As DNA, the CDR3 is TGTGCCACCTCCCGGGACCAAGAGACCCAGTACTTC.

This clone was observed a handful of times. The rearrangement joins TRBV12-5 to TRBJ1-5; D remains ambiguous. The germline V gene encodes CDR1 LGHNT and CDR2 FRNRAP. Trimming removed 1 base from V and 3 bases from J, with 13 bases in between. The CDR3 runs to 16 residues. The CDR3 sequence is CASGLADEANNQPQHF. In nucleotides, the CDR3 is TGTGCTAGTGGTTTGGCCGATGAGGCCAACAATCAGCCCCAGCATTTT.

V is TRBV11-2 and J is TRBJ2-3; D unresolved. The CDR3 consists of 15 residues. Trimming shortened V by 1 base and J by 0 bases, and 8 bases separated the two germline ends. Germline V gene sequence: CDR1 SGHAT, CDR2 FQNNGV. The CDR3 protein is CASSLGPLSTDTQYF. For the CDR3, the DNA is TGTGCCAGCAGCTTAGGCCCACTAAGCACAGATACGCAGTATTTT.

For this clone: Other DNA variants within this sample encode the same CDR3. The chain is built from TRBV5-6 and TRBJ1-1; D might be TRBD1 (5 bases). Germline V gives CDR1 SGHDT, CDR2 YYEEEE. The CDR3 length is 14 residues. With 0 bases removed from V and 1 base from J, the gap between germline ends came to 7 bases. In DNA, the CDR3 is TGTGCCAGCAGCTTGGGACAGCCGAACACTGAAGCTTTCTTT. Translating it yields CASSLGQPNTEAFF.

This clone was detected only a few times. V is TRBV7-2 and J is TRBJ1-1; D unresolved. CDR3 length equals 13 residues. V was pared by 3 bases and J by 1 base, with 6 bases between. Per germline, CDR1 SGHTA and CDR2 FQGNSA. The CDR3 coding sequence is TGTGCCAGCAGCTTTCCAGGGAACACTGAAGCTTTCTTT. It codes for CASSFPGNTEAFF.

The genes are TRBV2 and TRBJ2-3, with TRBD2 matching 11 bases. The ends lost 6 bases at V and 1 base at J; junction bases unmatched: 9. CDR3 length: 17 residues. The V gene's germline CDR1 is SNHLY and CDR2 FYNNEI. The CDR3: CASRSGLAGGGTDTQYF. DNA of the CDR3: TGTGCCAGCAGATCTGGGTTAGCGGGGGGGGGCACAGATACGCAGTATTTT.

The chain has TRBV19 and TRBJ1-1; the D is unclear. With 5 bases removed from V and 11 bases from J, the gap between germline ends came to 12 bases. Germline-derived CDR1 and CDR2 are LNHDA and SQIVND (reference sequence). This CDR3 is built from 11 residues. The CDR3 here is CASSSGRAAFF. In DNA, the CDR3 is TGTGCCAGTAGTTCCGGGAGGGCGGCTTTCTTT.

This clone was recorded many times. CDR3 nucleotides: TGTGCCAGCTCACCAGAGGGACAGGGGTACGAGGGCTACACCTTC. Translated: CASSPEGQGYEGYTF. This chain uses TRBV18 with TRBJ1-2, with 10 bases matching TRBD1. The CDR3 covers 15 residues. The germline CDR1 and CDR2 sequences are KGHSH and LQKENI. The ends lost 2 bases at V and 8 bases at J; junction bases unmatched: 8.

The chain joins TRBV5-4 to TRBJ2-7; D not certain. The ends were cut back, 0 bases at V and 4 bases at J, with 17 bases in the middle. Germline values: CDR1 SGHNT, CDR2 YYREEE (reference sequence). The CDR3 extends over 16 amino acids. CDR3 sequence (DNA): TGTGCCAGCAGCTTGGCCCCCGGAGAAAATCTTTACGAGCAGTACTTC. It translates to CASSLAPGENLYEQYF.

V usage is TRBV5-6 and J usage is TRBJ1-6, with a possible D match to TRBD1 (5 bases). V lost 3 bases and J lost 9, with 10 bases in between. This CDR3 has 13 residues. Germline CDR1 and CDR2: SGHDT and YYEEEE. The CDR3 DNA sequence: TGTGCCAGCAGCTCCTACAGGAGTTCACCCCTCCACTTT. It translates to CASSSYRSSPLHF.

This clone came up a few times. The chain is built from TRBV10-2 and TRBJ2-1; 11 positions match TRBD1. Germline CDR1 WSHSY, CDR2 SAAADI. This CDR3 has 17 amino acids. After removal of 2 bases from V and 8 bases from J, the junction contained 11 bases not matched to a gene. The CDR3 sequence: CASSERGAGTGGDEQFF. The DNA for the CDR3 is TGCGCCAGCAGTGAGCGAGGAGCCGGGACAGGGGGTGATGAGCAGTTCTTC.

This clone was seen only a few times. DNA of the CDR3: TGTGCCAGCAGGGATACAGGGAGCACAGATACGCAGTATTTT. Translated: CASRDTGSTDTQYF. The gene calls are TRBV2 and TRBJ2-3, with D possibly TRBD1 on 6 matching bases. The germline V and J ends were trimmed by 6 bases and 0 bases, with 10 bases remaining between them. The CDR3 is 14 amino acids. CDR1 SNHLY and CDR2 FYNNEI come from the germline V gene.

This clone was seen more than once but under ten times. This chain links TRBV5-6 with TRBJ2-1; 7 bases fit TRBD1. CDR3 length equals 15 residues. After removal of 3 bases from V and 4 bases from J, the junction contained 7 bases not matched to a gene. Germline V CDR1 and CDR2: SGHDT, YYEEEE. In nucleotides, the CDR3 is TGTGCCAGCAGCTCTGGGTGGGGACAGTACAATGAGCAGTTCTTC. Protein sequence: CASSSGWGQYNEQFF.

A word on this clone: An end of the junction differs from the germline gene, which may be a read error. The genes are TRBV6-5 and TRBJ2-7; 9 bases map to TRBD1. CDR1 and CDR2 (germline): MNHEY, SVGAGI. The CDR3 sequence is 12 residues long. CDR3 DNA sequence: TGTGCCAGCACGGGAACAGGGGGCTCGATCGACTTC. Protein: CASTGTGGSIDF.

The rearrangement joins TRBV7-9 to TRBJ2-2, with D uncertain. Per germline, CDR1 SEHNR and CDR2 FQNEAQ (reference sequence). This CDR3 contains 13 residues. Trimming cost V 2 bases and J 1 base, with 2 bases left between them. CDR3 bases: TGTGCCAGCAGCTTACGGAACACCGGGGAGCTGTTTTTT. It codes for CASSLRNTGELFF.